The rows below give T cell receptor beta chains drawn from one sample of a study of T cell responses to AZD1222 COVID-19 vaccine. Sequencing used immunoSEQ multiplex PCR; TCRdb keeps in-frame clones, though not all of them. The sample includes roughly 150,000 clones, about 90% of them seen just once. Sample: peripheral blood, taken 28 days after the second AZD1222 dose. These receptors all come from an adult who received the AZD1222 COVID-19 vaccine. The CDR3 runs from the conserved cysteine through the conserved F or W. Each record gives: D gene, J gene, V gene, clone size, CDR3 protein, CDR3 DNA. D genes are given only for firm matches. Clone size is given for some rows only: seen once, a few or many times, or a class if the clone is expanded.

>TRBD1|TRBJ1-1|TRBV19|-
CATDRGTEAFF
TGTGCCACTGACAGGGGGACTGAAGCTTTCTTT
>-|TRBJ2-2|TRBV28|-
CASSLGPGPPNTGELFF
TGTGCCAGCAGTTTGGGGCCGGGCCCTCCGAACACCGGGGAGCTGTTTTTT
>-|TRBJ2-7|TRBV20-1|-
CKWDSGDEQYF
TGCAAATGGGACTCTGGGGACGAGCAGTACTTC
>-|TRBJ1-2|TRBV7-6|once
CASSLATGASPGGYTF
TGTGCCAGCAGCTTAGCGACCGGGGCATCCCCGGGTGGCTACACCTTC
>TRBD1|TRBJ1-1|TRBV19|-
CASSGPGQGATEAFF
TGTGCCAGTAGTGGCCCGGGACAGGGGGCTACTGAAGCTTTCTTT
>TRBD1|TRBJ1-1|TRBV19|-
CASSRPGGTGPTEAFF
TGTGCCAGTAGTCGACCAGGGGGGACAGGGCCCACTGAAGCTTTCTTT
>-|TRBJ1-1|TRBV5-5|-
CASSPSTTEAFF
TGTGCCAGCAGCCCCTCAACCACTGAAGCTTTCTTT
>TRBD1|TRBJ1-1|TRBV18|-
CASSPRQGAKSATEAFF
TGTGCCAGCTCACCACGACAGGGGGCGAAGTCGGCTACTGAAGCTTTCTTT
>-|TRBJ1-3|TRBV6-2/TRBV6-3|-
CASSRRTVTSGNTIYF
TGTGCCAGCAGTAGAAGAACCGTTACCTCTGGAAACACCATATATTTT
>-|TRBJ1-5|TRBV30|-
CAWSVQGNQPQHF
TGTGCCTGGAGTGTACAAGGAAATCAGCCCCAGCATTTT
>TRBD1|TRBJ1-1|TRBV28|-
CASSLQGGNTEAFF
TGTGCCAGCAGTCTACAGGGGGGGAACACTGAAGCTTTCTTT
>TRBD1|TRBJ2-2|TRBV4-3|-
CASSRGQGAGELFF
TGCGCCAGCAGCCGTGGACAGGGGGCAGGGGAGCTGTTTTTT
>TRBD1|TRBJ1-4|TRBV23-1|-
CASSQSSVVQGVNEKLFF
TGCGCCAGCAGTCAATCGAGCGTCGTCCAGGGGGTGAATGAAAAACTGTTTTTT
>TRBD1|TRBJ2-2|TRBV28|-
CASISAGTGGTGELFF
TGTGCCAGCATCAGCGCCGGGACAGGAGGCACCGGGGAGCTGTTTTTT
>TRBD1|TRBJ1-2|TRBV15|-
CATSNSPGTGDGYTF
TGTGCCACCAGCAACTCACCGGGGACAGGGGATGGCTACACCTTC
>TRBD2|TRBJ2-7|TRBV19|-
CASSSTGTSGYEQYF
TGTGCCAGTAGTTCAACCGGGACTAGCGGTTACGAGCAGTACTTC
>TRBD1|TRBJ1-6|TRBV9|-
CASSAGQGINSPLHF
TGTGCCAGCAGCGCCGGACAGGGGATTAATTCACCCCTCCACTTT
>-|TRBJ2-2|TRBV7-2|few
CASSLRGNTGELFF
TGTGCCAGCAGCTTGCGCGGGAACACCGGGGAGCTGTTTTTT
>-|TRBJ1-2|TRBV28|once
CASSLGGGWIGYTF
TGTGCCAGCAGTTTAGGCGGTGGGTGGATTGGCTACACCTTC
>TRBD1|TRBJ1-5|TRBV19|-
CASSMGTGMQPQHF
TGTGCCAGTAGTATGGGGACAGGTATGCAGCCCCAGCATTTT
>-|TRBJ2-5|TRBV7-3|once
CASSYRGGETQYF
TGTGCCAGCAGCTATAGGGGCGGGGAGACCCAGTACTTC
>-|TRBJ2-1|TRBV5-4|-
CASSLGSPSSYNEQFF
TGTGCCAGCAGCCTTGGGAGCCCGAGCTCCTACAATGAGCAGTTCTTC
>-|TRBJ1-1|TRBV5-1|-
CASSPHGNTEAFF
TGCGCCAGTTCGCCTCACGGGAACACTGAAGCTTTCTTT
>TRBD1|TRBJ1-1|TRBV30|-
CAWRYQPGQGAPEAFF
TGTGCCTGGAGATACCAACCGGGACAGGGCGCCCCTGAAGCTTTCTTT
>-|TRBJ1-3|TRBV7-8|-
CASSLALPSSGNTIYF
TGTGCCAGCAGCTTAGCGCTACCAAGCTCTGGAAACACCATATATTTT
>TRBD1|TRBJ1-5|TRBV5-1|-
CASSPDRENQPQHF
TGCGCCAGCAGCCCGGACAGGGAAAATCAGCCCCAGCATTTT
>-|TRBJ2-1|TRBV9|-
CASSVALSDVDNEQFF
TGTGCCAGCAGCGTAGCTTTGTCAGACGTCGACAATGAGCAGTTCTTC
>-|TRBJ2-1|TRBV24-1|-
CATSDLRRGYNEQFF
TGTGCCACCAGTGATTTAAGGAGGGGCTACAATGAGCAGTTCTTC
>-|TRBJ2-1|TRBV2|-
CASNLKRGATLQGEQFF
TGTGCCAGCAATCTAAAGAGGGGGGCAACCCTACAGGGTGAGCAGTTCTTC
>TRBD1|TRBJ2-3|TRBV6-5|-
CASFEDRPGTDTQYF
TGTGCCAGCTTTGAGGACAGGCCAGGAACAGATACGCAGTATTTT
>-|TRBJ2-1|TRBV5-6|-
CASSPAGAMGNEQFF
TGTGCCAGCAGCCCCGCGGGGGCCATGGGCAATGAGCAGTTCTTC
>-|TRBJ2-7|TRBV7-9|-
CASSFQETYEQYF
TGTGCCAGCAGTTTTCAGGAAACCTACGAGCAGTACTTC
>TRBD1|TRBJ1-1|TRBV23-1|once
CASSQYVVEGAAFF
TGCGCCAGCAGTCAATACGTTGTGGAGGGGGCAGCTTTCTTT
>-|TRBJ1-1|TRBV19|-
CASSTISGAFF
TGTGCCAGTAGTACCATCTCCGGGGCTTTCTTT
>-|TRBJ1-1|TRBV28|-
CASKGLNTEAFF
TGTGCCAGCAAGGGGTTGAACACTGAAGCTTTCTTT
>-|TRBJ1-6|TRBV28|-
CASLLGGWGSPLHF
TGTGCCAGCCTTTTGGGGGGTTGGGGTTCACCCCTCCACTTT
>TRBD1|TRBJ2-5|TRBV7-9|few
CASGEGASRVGTQYF
TGTGCCTCCGGTGAGGGGGCCTCCCGGGTTGGGACCCAGTACTTC
>TRBD1|TRBJ2-4|TRBV19|-
CASNPRDRGPSNIQYF
TGTGCCAGTAACCCCCGGGACAGGGGGCCGTCGAACATTCAGTACTTC
>TRBD1|TRBJ1-2|TRBV19|-
CASSIFSGQGNFGYTF
TGTGCCAGTAGTATTTTCTCGGGACAGGGGAATTTTGGCTACACCTTC
>-|TRBJ2-2|TRBV5-4|once
CASSFRRTNTGELFF
TGTGCCAGCAGCTTCCGGCGGACTAACACCGGGGAGCTGTTTTTT
>TRBD1|TRBJ1-1|TRBV5-1|-
CASSFGQGAGTEAFF
TGCGCCAGCAGCTTCGGACAGGGGGCAGGCACTGAAGCTTTCTTT
>-|TRBJ1-3|TRBV29-1|-
CSVVTGNTIYF
TGCAGCGTTGTGACTGGAAACACCATATATTTT
>TRBD2|TRBJ2-1|TRBV6-1|-
CASSVEGGSSYNEQFF
TGTGCCAGCAGTGTAGAAGGCGGGAGTTCCTACAATGAGCAGTTCTTC
>TRBD2|TRBJ2-7|TRBV14|once
CASSGLGTSGEQYF
TGTGCCAGCAGCGGCCTAGGTACTAGCGGCGAGCAGTACTTC
>-|TRBJ2-5|TRBV18|-
CASSPRSAPVPQYF
TGTGCCAGCTCACCACGTAGCGCCCCAGTGCCCCAGTACTTC
>TRBD2|TRBJ2-7|TRBV20-1|-
CSASDPGTSGRVYEQYF
TGCAGTGCTAGTGACCCAGGGACTAGCGGGAGGGTTTACGAGCAGTACTTC